This T cell receptor beta chain was documented in a study of beta chain features in type 1 diabetes. Trimming at V came to 10 bases and at J to 7 bases, leaving 8 bases not matched to a gene. The CDR3 runs 14 residues. CDR1 is MNHNS, CDR2 SASEGT, per germline. Concerning this clone itself: The target antigen is unknown.

Sequenced material consisted of expressed TCRB transcripts (all of the isolated RNA was reverse transcribed). Measured with immunoSEQ multiplex PCR; TCRdb has only the in-frame clones, and not every one. The table shows almost 350,000 clones, with 9.3% occurring only once. Study results and limitations: When Type 1 diabetes patients were examined, their TCRB CDR3s proved moderately but significantly shorter in all four CD4+ subsets.

The receptor's source is a man aged 25-40 years with type 1 diabetes. The sequenced sample consisted of central memory CD4+ T cells from blood. The rearrangement joins TRBV6-1 to TRBJ1-6; 9 bases map to TRBD1. The CDR3 coding sequence is TGTGCCACCCGGGACAGGGTGCAGAATTCACCCCTCCACTTT. The encoded protein is CATRDRVQNSPLHF.